The clone carrying this T cell receptor beta chain was detected once. The sample originates from a study of blood T cell repertoires in COVID-19. Across the whole study: The cDNA or gDNA used as material had been derived from T cells, B-cell-depleted T cells, or PBMCs.

The germline V gene has CDR1 LNHDA and CDR2 SQIVND (reference sequence). The V and J ends lost 3 bases and 8 bases, in that order; junction bases with no gene match: 6. The CDR3 totals 13 residues. Under the authors' procedure: It was from reference gene primer amplification that nucleated cell counts were estimated. Repertoires were generated with immunoSEQ multiplex PCR, while TCRdb's copy carries only in-frame clones and drops some. V and J calls and clone size follow that table, whereas D and trimming were derived from the DNA. The data contain 370,000 or so clones, roughly 86% of them singletons.

Sample: peripheral blood. The rearrangement joins TRBV19 to TRBJ1-1, with 7 bases fitting TRBD1. The clonotype comes from a human donor with acute or convalescent COVID-19. The donor label of this sample is uncertain. The CDR3 DNA reads as TGTGCCAGTAGTATTAGGACAGGCAGAGAAGCTTTCTTT. It specifies CASSIRTGREAFF. Complete variable domain (other parts from reference TRBV19 and TRBJ1-1): DGGITQSPKYLFRKEGQNVTLSCEQNLNHDAMYWYRQDPGQGLRLIYYSQIVNDFQKGDIAEGYSVSREKKESFPLTVTSAQKNPTAFYLCASSIRTGREAFFGQGTRLTVV.